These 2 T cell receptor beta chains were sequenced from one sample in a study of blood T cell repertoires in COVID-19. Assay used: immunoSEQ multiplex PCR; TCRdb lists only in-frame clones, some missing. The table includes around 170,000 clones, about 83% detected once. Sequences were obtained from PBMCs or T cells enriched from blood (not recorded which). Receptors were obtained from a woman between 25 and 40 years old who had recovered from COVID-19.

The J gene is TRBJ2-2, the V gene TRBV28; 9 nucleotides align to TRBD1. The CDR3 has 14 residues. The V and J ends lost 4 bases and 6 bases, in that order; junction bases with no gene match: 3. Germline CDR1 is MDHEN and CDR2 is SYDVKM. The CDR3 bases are TGTGCCAGCAGTTGGGACAGGGCTCCCGGGGAGCTGTTTTTT. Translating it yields CASSWDRAPGELFF.

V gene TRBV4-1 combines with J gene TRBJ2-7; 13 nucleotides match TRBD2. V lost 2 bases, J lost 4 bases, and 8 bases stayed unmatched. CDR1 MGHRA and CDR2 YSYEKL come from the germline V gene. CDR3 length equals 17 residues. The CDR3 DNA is TGCGCCAGCAGCCAACGCGAACTAGCGGGAGGGCTATACGAGCAGTACTTC. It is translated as CASSQRELAGGLYEQYF.